Below, 24 T cell receptor beta chains from the same sample are listed, as sequenced in a study of cytomegalovirus exposure and HLA in healthy donors. The PCR had 60 Vbeta and 13 Jbeta primers. Data came from immunoSEQ multiplex PCR; TCRdb stores just in-frame clones and leaves some out. The sample includes about 160,000 clones, about 80% seen only once; the top ten take 4% to 5%. The sequencing sample was made of PBMCs. The receptor source for this set is a man aged 30 to 39 in good health and CMV-seronegative.

CDR3 DNA: TGTGCCAGCAGCCCCGCCGGGACTAGACTCTACGAGCAGTACTTC. It translates to CASSPAGTRLYEQYF. The J gene is TRBJ2-7, the V gene TRBV7-2; 8 positions agree with TRBD2. Germline V gene data show CDR1 as SGHTA and CDR2 as FQGNSA. The CDR3 has 15 amino acids. Germline trimming cut 5 bases from V and 3 bases from J; bases unmatched to any gene: 9.

The chain joins TRBV2 to TRBJ2-7; maybe TRBD2 (6 bases). Per germline, CDR1 SNHLY and CDR2 FYNNEI. The ends were cut back, 8 bases at V and 3 bases at J, with 26 bases in the middle. This CDR3 comprises 17 residues. CDR3 DNA sequence: TGTGCCAGCTCATCGCGCCCCCCGTGGGACTCGAACTACGAGCAGTACTTC. It translates to CASSSRPPWDSNYEQYF.

The chain recombines TRBV4-3 with TRBJ1-1; D is possibly TRBD1 (5 bases). V dropped 0 bases and J dropped 4 bases, with 21 bases sitting between them. In germline, CDR1 is LGHNA, CDR2 YSLEER. This CDR3 has 18 residues. DNA for the CDR3: TGCGCCAGCAGCCAAGATATGGGGGGAAACCGGGGGAGCACTGAAGCTTTCTTT. Its translation is CASSQDMGGNRGSTEAFF.

The V and J genes are TRBV29-1 and TRBJ1-1, with 7 bases lining up with TRBD1. This CDR3 region has 15 residues. J was trimmed by 6 bases and V by 1 base; bases with no gene match: 11. Germline V gives CDR1 SQVTM, CDR2 ANQGSEA. The CDR3 spells CSVEAIDRVKPEAFF. CDR3 coding DNA: TGCAGCGTTGAAGCCATCGACAGGGTTAAGCCTGAAGCTTTCTTT. Complete variable domain (other parts from reference TRBV29-1 and TRBJ1-1): SAVISQKPSRDICQRGTSLTIQCQVDSQVTMMFWYRQQPGQSLTLIATANQGSEATYESGFVIDKFPISRPNLTFSTLTVSNMSPEDSSIYLCSVEAIDRVKPEAFFGQGTRLTVV.

This clone has a single count. The genes are TRBV5-1 and TRBJ2-5; TRBD2 matches at 11 bases. The J call is uncertain, as TRBJ2-7 better fits the DNA end. The CDR3 is made up of 14 amino acids. Germline V gene lookup returns CDR1 SGHRS and CDR2 YFSETQ. The CDR3 reads CASTLAGGTYEQYF. The DNA of the CDR3 is TGCGCCAGCACCCTAGCGGGAGGCACCTACGAGCAGTACTTC.

The chain links TRBV19 to TRBJ2-5; 7 bases line up with TRBD1. CDR1 and CDR2 (germline): LNHDA, SQIVND (reference sequence). The CDR3 spans 13 residues. The J segment lost 2 bases and the V segment lost 8 bases, leaving 5 bases of the junction unmatched. The CDR3 DNA sequence: TGTGCCAGTTCAGGGACAGCGCAAGAGACCCAGTACTTC. Encoded protein: CASSGTAQETQYF.

Notes on this clone: At the DNA level, this CDR3 is encoded by other sequences in the same sample as well. The V gene is TRBV19, the J gene TRBJ1-1; a weak D match, TRBD1 (5 bases). Trimming stripped 4 bases from V and 1 base from J, with 10 bases between. The germline gives CDR1 LNHDA, CDR2 SQIVND (reference sequence). The CDR3 length is 14 residues. The CDR3 loop is CASSTGQGNTEAFF. In DNA form, the CDR3 reads TGTGCCAGTAGTACGGGCCAGGGGAACACTGAAGCTTTCTTT.

V gene TRBV5-4 combines with J gene TRBJ1-6; no reliable D call. Trimming took off 0 bases at V and 4 bases at J, with 5 bases between the two ends. CDR3 size: 14 residues. Germline-derived CDR1 and CDR2 are SGHNT and YYREEE (reference sequence). The CDR3 loop reads CASSLGQYNSPLHF. The CDR3 DNA is TGTGCCAGCAGCTTGGGGCAGTATAATTCACCCCTCCACTTT.

This chain uses TRBV9 with TRBJ2-1; D remains unclear. Trimming cost V 4 bases and J 7 bases, with 9 bases left between them. Germline values: CDR1 SGDLS, CDR2 YYNGEE. The CDR3 has 12 amino acids. The CDR3 is CASSPAGNEQFF. The CDR3 nucleotides are TGTGCCAGCAGCCCCGCCGGGAATGAGCAGTTCTTC. The complete variable domain, with remaining parts taken from reference TRBV9 and TRBJ2-1, reads DSGVTQTPKHLITATGQRVTLRCSPRSGDLSVYWYQQSLDQGLQFLIQYYNGEERAKGNILERFSAQQFPDLHSELNLSSLELGDSALYFCASSPAGNEQFFGPGTRLTVL.

V and J are TRBV28 and TRBJ1-1; TRBD1 matches 7 bases. The germline CDR1 and CDR2 sequences are MDHEN and SYDVKM. The V and J ends lost 6 bases and 1 base, in that order; junction bases with no gene match: 8. CDR3 length equals 15 residues. CDR3 in DNA: TGTGCCAGCAGCCTGACAGGGAGAGGGAACACTGAAGCTTTCTTT. This codes for CASSLTGRGNTEAFF.

The V and J genes are TRBV28 and TRBJ2-5; D is possibly TRBD2 (6 bases). V gave up 7 bases and J gave up 2 bases, with 11 bases separating them. CDR1 and CDR2 (germline): MDHEN, SYDVKM. The CDR3 runs 13 residues. The CDR3 DNA reads TGTGCCAGCACGCTGGAGGGGCAAGAGACCCAGTACTTC. This sequence encodes CASTLEGQETQYF.

The chain links TRBV2 to TRBJ1-2, with a tentative D call TRBD1 (5 bases). The CDR3 runs 15 residues. V was shortened by 2 bases and J by 4 bases, with 14 bases between the two germline ends. Germline V CDR1 and CDR2: SNHLY, FYNNEI. The CDR3 bases are TGTGCCAGCAGTGAACGGGGGAATTCCTTCTATGGCTACACCTTC. Translation gives CASSERGNSFYGYTF.

This chain uses TRBV28 with TRBJ1-5; possible D gene TRBD1, 5 bases. Germline CDR1 is MDHEN and CDR2 is SYDVKM. The ends were cut back, 3 bases at V and 3 bases at J, with 9 bases in the middle. This CDR3 is 14 amino acids long. CDR3: CASSFRGYNQPQHF. CDR3 sequence (DNA): TGTGCCAGCAGTTTCCGGGGGTACAATCAGCCCCAGCATTTT.

CDR3 coding DNA: TGTGCCAGCAGCCAAGTCAGGGGGAACACTGAAGCTTTCTTT. Translating it yields CASSQVRGNTEAFF. J is TRBJ1-1 and V is TRBV4-2; D possibly corresponds to TRBD1 (6 bases). Per the germline V gene, CDR1 is LGHNA and CDR2 is YNFKEQ. The length of the CDR3 is 14 residues. V was clipped by 1 base and J by 1 base, with 7 bases between them.

The V call is TRBV9, the J call TRBJ1-3; no clear D. This CDR3 has 14 residues. V dropped 3 bases and J dropped 0 bases, with 7 bases sitting between them. Germline loops: CDR1 SGDLS, CDR2 YYNGEE. This chain's CDR3 is CASSGISSGNTIYF. In DNA, the CDR3 is TGTGCCAGCAGCGGAATCAGCTCTGGAAACACCATATATTTT.

The rearrangement joins TRBV30 to TRBJ1-5; no reliable D call. V was shortened by 3 bases and J by 7 bases, with 19 bases between the two germline ends. The CDR3 covers 15 residues. Germline V gene lookup returns CDR1 GTSNPN and CDR2 SVGIG (reference sequence). CDR3 nucleotides: TGTGCCTGGAGAAGTAAGGACTTCATAAGGCAGCCCCAGCATTTT. Amino acids: CAWRSKDFIRQPQHF.

The rearrangement uses TRBV14 and TRBJ2-7; D possibly corresponds to TRBD2 (5 bases). CDR3 length: 15 amino acids. The germline gives CDR1 SGHDN, CDR2 FVKESK. V dropped 3 bases and J dropped 0 bases, with 12 bases sitting between them. This chain's CDR3 is CASSQLDLASYEQYF. The CDR3 DNA reads TGTGCCAGCAGCCAGCTCGATCTAGCCTCCTACGAGCAGTACTTC. The whole variable domain, remainder taken from reference TRBV14 and TRBJ2-7, is EAGVTQFPSHSVIEKGQTVTLRCDPISGHDNLYWYRRVMGKEIKFLLHFVKESKQDESGMPNNRFLAERTGGTYSTLKVQPAELEDSGVYFCASSQLDLASYEQYFGPGTRLTVT.

The chain has TRBV4-3 and TRBJ1-1; tentatively, D is TRBD1 (6 bases). V was shortened by 4 bases and J by 7 bases, with 19 bases between the two germline ends. CDR1 and CDR2 from the germline V gene are LGHNA and YSLEER. The CDR3 covers 15 residues. The CDR3 DNA reads TGCGCCAGCAGCCGAGGCCCACAGGGTGTTCTTGAAGCTTTCTTT. Amino acid sequence: CASSRGPQGVLEAFF.

This chain uses TRBV7-9 with TRBJ1-1; 8 bases agree with TRBD1. Germline CDR1 and CDR2: SEHNR and FQNEAQ (reference sequence). The CDR3 covers 14 residues. V lost 4 bases and J lost 0; bases outside the gene matches: 1. The CDR3, as DNA: TGTGCCAGCAGCTCGACAGGGGTGAACACTGAAGCTTTCTTT. Its translation: CASSSTGVNTEAFF.

This chain connects TRBV27 to TRBJ1-3, with D possibly being TRBD1 (6 bases). This CDR3 is built from 15 residues. Germline V CDR1 and CDR2: MNHEY, SMNVEV (reference sequence). Trimming left V 2 bases short and J 4 bases short, with 12 bases between. The CDR3 nucleotides read TGTGCCAGCAGTTTAAATCCGGACAGAGGAAACACCATATATTTT. This sequence encodes CASSLNPDRGNTIYF.

This clone was seen a handful of times. The chain links TRBV14 to TRBJ2-3, with 13 bases identical to TRBD2. The ends lost 1 base at V and 4 bases at J; junction bases unmatched: 2. This CDR3 is built from 16 residues. Per the germline V gene, CDR1 is SGHDN and CDR2 is FVKESK. Written as DNA, the CDR3 is TGTGCCAGCAGCCAAGCTACTAGCGGGGGGGCAGATACGCAGTATTTT. It translates to CASSQATSGGADTQYF. Drawing the rest from reference TRBV14 and TRBJ2-3, the complete variable domain is EAGVTQFPSHSVIEKGQTVTLRCDPISGHDNLYWYRRVMGKEIKFLLHFVKESKQDESGMPNNRFLAERTGGTYSTLKVQPAELEDSGVYFCASSQATSGGADTQYFGPGTRLTVL.

The chain uses TRBV5-1 and TRBJ1-6; D is undetermined. Trimming shortened V by 0 bases and J by 7 bases, and 11 bases separated the two germline ends. The CDR3 spans 15 residues. In germline, CDR1 is SGHRS, CDR2 YFSETQ. The CDR3, as DNA: TGCGCCAGCAGCTTGGGGGAGGTGATGAATTCACCCCTCCACTTT. Its translation is CASSLGEVMNSPLHF.

The chain recombines TRBV7-2 with TRBJ1-1; D is undetermined. Trimming shortened V by 6 bases and J by 1 base, and 12 bases separated the two germline ends. This CDR3 has 14 amino acids. Germline V gene sequence: CDR1 SGHTA, CDR2 FQGNSA. Written as DNA, the CDR3 is TGTGCCAGCAGGGGCGGGCCGCCGAACACTGAAGCTTTCTTT. This sequence encodes CASRGGPPNTEAFF.

A word on this clone: Other DNA sequences in the same sample also yield this CDR3. The V gene is TRBV30, the J gene TRBJ1-5, with D possibly TRBD1 on 5 matching bases. CDR3 length: 14 amino acids. Trimming shortened V by 0 bases and J by 4 bases, and 10 bases separated the two germline ends. Germline values: CDR1 GTSNPN, CDR2 SVGIG (reference sequence). CDR3 amino acids: CAWSVIGGNQPQHF. The CDR3 bases are TGTGCCTGGAGTGTCATTGGGGGGAATCAGCCCCAGCATTTT.